Listed here is a single TCR beta chain. The authors deemed Graves' hyperthyroidism stable absent ophthalmopathy progression within 18 months. The hyperthyroidism was newly diagnosed and had lasted under 2 months; the patients were aged 18 to 65. Trimming stripped 10 bases from V and 2 bases from J, with 21 bases between. The CDR3 has 16 residues. CDR1 and CDR2 from the germline V gene are LNHDA and SQIVND (reference sequence). This specimen belongs to a study of T cells in Graves' hyperthyroidism and ophthalmopathy. TCR beta CDR3 region amplification was performed from RNA transcripts. With the HTBI primer set, the TCR CDR3 went through a first round of RT-PCR. One entry per CDR3 protein results from TCRdb running MiXCR on the multiplex PCR reads. The data hold under 400,000 distinct CDR3 sequences, with approximately 15% observed a single time.

The sequence was collected from an older woman with Graves' hyperthyroidism. Material: blood. The chain carries TRBV19 and TRBJ1-3; D call uncertain. CDR3 in amino acids: CATNPTGPLAGNTIYF. DNA of the CDR3: TGTGCCACCAACCCCACCGGGCCCCTCGCTGGAAACACCATATATTTT.